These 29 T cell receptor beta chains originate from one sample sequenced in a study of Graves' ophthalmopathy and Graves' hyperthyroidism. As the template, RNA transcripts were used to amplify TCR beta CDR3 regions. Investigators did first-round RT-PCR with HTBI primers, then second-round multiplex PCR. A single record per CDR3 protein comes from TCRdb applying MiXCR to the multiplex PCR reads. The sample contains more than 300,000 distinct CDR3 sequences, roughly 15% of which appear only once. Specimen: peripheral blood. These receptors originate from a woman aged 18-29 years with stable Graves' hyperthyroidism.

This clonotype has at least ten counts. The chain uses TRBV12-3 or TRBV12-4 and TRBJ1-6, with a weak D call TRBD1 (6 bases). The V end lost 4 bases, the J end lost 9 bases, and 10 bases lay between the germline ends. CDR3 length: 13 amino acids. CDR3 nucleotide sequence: TGTGCCAGCAGTTACAGGGTTGGTTCACCCCTCCACTTT. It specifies CASSYRVGSPLHF.

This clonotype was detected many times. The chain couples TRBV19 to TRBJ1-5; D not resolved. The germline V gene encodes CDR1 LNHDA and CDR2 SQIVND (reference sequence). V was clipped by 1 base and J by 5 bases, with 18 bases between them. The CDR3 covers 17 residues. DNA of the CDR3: TGTGCCAGTAGTATAGGGTGGGAAGGATCCGGGGATCAGCCCCAGCATTTT. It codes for CASSIGWEGSGDQPQHF. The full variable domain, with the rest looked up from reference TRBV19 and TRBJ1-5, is DGGITQSPKYLFRKEGQNVTLSCEQNLNHDAMYWYRQDPGQGLRLIYYSQIVNDFQKGDIAEGYSVSREKKESFPLTVTSAQKNPTAFYLCASSIGWEGSGDQPQHFGDGTRLSIL.

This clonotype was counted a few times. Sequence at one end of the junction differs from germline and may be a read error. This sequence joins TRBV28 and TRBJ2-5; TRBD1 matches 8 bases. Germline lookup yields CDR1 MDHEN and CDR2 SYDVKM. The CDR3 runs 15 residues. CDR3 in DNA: TGTGCCAGCAGTCCCTGGGACAGGAGCCAAGAGACCAAGTACTTC. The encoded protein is CASSPWDRSQETKYF.

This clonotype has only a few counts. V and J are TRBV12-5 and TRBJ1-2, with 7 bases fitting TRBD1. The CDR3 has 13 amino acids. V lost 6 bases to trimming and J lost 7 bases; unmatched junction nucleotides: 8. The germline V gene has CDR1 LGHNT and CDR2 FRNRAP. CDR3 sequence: CASGTGTLGGYTF. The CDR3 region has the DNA TGTGCTAGTGGGACAGGGACTTTGGGTGGCTACACCTTC.

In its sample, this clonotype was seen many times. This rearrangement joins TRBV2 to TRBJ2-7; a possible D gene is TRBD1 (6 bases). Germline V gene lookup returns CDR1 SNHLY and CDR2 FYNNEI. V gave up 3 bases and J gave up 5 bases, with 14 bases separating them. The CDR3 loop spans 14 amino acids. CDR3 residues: CASSERRQADEQYF. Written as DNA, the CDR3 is TGTGCCAGCAGTGAGCGTAGACAGGCGGACGAGCAGTACTTC.

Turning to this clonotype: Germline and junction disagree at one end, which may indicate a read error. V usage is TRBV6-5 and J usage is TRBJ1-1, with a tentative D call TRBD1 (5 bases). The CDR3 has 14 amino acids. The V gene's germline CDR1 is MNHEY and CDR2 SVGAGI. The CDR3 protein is CASSLVNRMTEPFF. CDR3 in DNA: TGTGCCAGCAGTTTGGTGAACAGGATGACTGAACCTTTCTTT.

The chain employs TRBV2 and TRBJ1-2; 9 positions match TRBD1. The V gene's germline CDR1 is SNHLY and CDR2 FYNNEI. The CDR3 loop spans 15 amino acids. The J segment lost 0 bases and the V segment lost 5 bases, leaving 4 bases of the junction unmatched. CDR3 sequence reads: CASSQQGAANYGYTF. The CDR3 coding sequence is TGTGCCAGCAGTCAACAGGGGGCGGCTAACTATGGCTACACCTTC.

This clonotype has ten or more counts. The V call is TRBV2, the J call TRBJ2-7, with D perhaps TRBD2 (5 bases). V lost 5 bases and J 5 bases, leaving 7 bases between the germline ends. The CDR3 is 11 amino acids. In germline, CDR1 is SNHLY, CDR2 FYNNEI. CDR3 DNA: TGTGCCAGCAGTAAGGAGGACGAGCAGTACTTC. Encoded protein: CASSKEDEQYF.

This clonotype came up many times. CDR3 amino acids: CASSLPPSGPSSYEQYF. The DNA of the CDR3 is TGTGCCAGCAGCTTGCCCCCTAGCGGGCCCAGCTCCTACGAGCAGTACTTC. This sequence joins TRBV11-2 and TRBJ2-7; 8 bases agree with TRBD2. CDR1 is SGHAT, CDR2 FQNNGV, per germline. Trimming at V came to 3 bases and at J to 0 bases, leaving 10 bases not matched to a gene. There are 17 residues in the CDR3.

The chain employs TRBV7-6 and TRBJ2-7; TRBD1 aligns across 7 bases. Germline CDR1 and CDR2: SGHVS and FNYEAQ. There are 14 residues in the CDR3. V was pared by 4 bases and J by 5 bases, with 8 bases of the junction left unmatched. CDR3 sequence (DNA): TGTGCCAGCAGCTCTGCGGACAGGTGGAACGAGCAGTACTTC. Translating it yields CASSSADRWNEQYF.

CDR3 coding DNA: TGTGCCAGCAGGGACAGCGAAACAAACACTGAAGCTTTCTTT. It codes for CASRDSETNTEAFF. V usage is TRBV6-2 or TRBV6-3 and J usage is TRBJ1-1; D may be TRBD1 (6 bases). The CDR3 contains 14 residues. CDR1 is MNHEY, CDR2 SVGEGT, per germline. V lost 6 bases to trimming and J lost 2 bases, with 13 bases between them.

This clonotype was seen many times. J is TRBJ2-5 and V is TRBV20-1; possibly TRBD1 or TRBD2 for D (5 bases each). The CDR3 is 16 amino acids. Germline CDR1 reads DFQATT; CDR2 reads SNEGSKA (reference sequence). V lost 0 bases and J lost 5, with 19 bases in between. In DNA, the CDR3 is TGCAGTGCTAGAGATCTAGGGGAGTTCCAACCCGAGACCCAGTACTTC. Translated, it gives CSARDLGEFQPETQYF.

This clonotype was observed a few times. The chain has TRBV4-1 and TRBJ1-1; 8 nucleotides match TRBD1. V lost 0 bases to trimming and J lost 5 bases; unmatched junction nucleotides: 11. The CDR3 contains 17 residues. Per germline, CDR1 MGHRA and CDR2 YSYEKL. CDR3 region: CASSQERPGGARTEAFF. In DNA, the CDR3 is TGCGCCAGCAGCCAAGAGCGACCAGGGGGCGCTCGAACTGAAGCTTTCTTT.

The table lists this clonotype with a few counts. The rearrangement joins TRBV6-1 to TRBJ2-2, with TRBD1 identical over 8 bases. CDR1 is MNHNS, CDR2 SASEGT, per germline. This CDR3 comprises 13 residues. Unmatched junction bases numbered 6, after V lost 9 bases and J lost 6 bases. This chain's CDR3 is CARGDRGAGELFF. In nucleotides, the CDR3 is TGTGCCAGGGGCGACAGGGGTGCCGGGGAGCTGTTTTTT.

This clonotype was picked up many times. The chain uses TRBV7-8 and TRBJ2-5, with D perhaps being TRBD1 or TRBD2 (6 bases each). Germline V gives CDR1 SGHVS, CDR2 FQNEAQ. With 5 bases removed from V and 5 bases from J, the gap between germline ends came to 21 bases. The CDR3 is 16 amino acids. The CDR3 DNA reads TGTGCCAGCAGCCAAGCCCGGGGGCCGGTGCGGGAGACCCAGTACTTC. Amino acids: CASSQARGPVRETQYF.

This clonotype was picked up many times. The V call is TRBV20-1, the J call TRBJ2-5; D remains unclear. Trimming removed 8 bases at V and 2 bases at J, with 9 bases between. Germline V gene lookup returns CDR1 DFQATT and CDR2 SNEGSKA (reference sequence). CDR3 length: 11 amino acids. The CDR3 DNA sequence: TGCAGTCTAGGGAAACAAGAGACCCAGTACTTC. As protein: CSLGKQETQYF.

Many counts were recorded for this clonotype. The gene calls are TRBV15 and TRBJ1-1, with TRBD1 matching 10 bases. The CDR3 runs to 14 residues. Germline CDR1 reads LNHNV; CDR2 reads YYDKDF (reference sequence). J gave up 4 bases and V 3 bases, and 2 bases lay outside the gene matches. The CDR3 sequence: CATSRRTGGTEAFF. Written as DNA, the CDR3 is TGTGCCACCAGCAGGCGGACAGGGGGCACTGAAGCTTTCTTT. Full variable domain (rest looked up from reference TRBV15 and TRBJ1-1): DAMVIQNPRYQVTQFGKPVTLSCSQTLNHNVMYWYQQKSSQAPKLLFHYYDKDFNNEADTPDNFQSRRPNTSFCFLDIRSPGLGDTAMYLCATSRRTGGTEAFFGQGTRLTVV.

The CDR3 region is CASSPFVATEAFF. The CDR3 DNA sequence: TGTGCCAGCAGCCCCTTTGTTGCCACTGAAGCTTTCTTT. The gene calls are TRBV7-2 and TRBJ1-1; D gene uncertain. Trimming removed 5 bases from V and 4 bases from J, with 11 bases in between. Germline V lookup: CDR1 SGHTA, CDR2 FQGNSA. This CDR3 has 13 residues.

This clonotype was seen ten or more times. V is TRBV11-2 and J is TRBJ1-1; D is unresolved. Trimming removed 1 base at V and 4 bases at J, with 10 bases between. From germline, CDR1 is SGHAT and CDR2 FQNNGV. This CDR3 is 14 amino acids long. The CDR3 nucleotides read TGTGCCAGCAGCTTAGGGAGGTTGAGCACTGAAGCTTTCTTT. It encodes CASSLGRLSTEAFF.

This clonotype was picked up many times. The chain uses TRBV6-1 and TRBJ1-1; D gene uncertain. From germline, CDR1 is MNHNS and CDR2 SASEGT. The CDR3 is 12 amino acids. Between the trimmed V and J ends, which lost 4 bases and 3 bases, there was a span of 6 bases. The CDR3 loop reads CASSGGDTEAFF. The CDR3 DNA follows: TGTGCCAGCAGTGGGGGAGACACTGAAGCTTTCTTT.

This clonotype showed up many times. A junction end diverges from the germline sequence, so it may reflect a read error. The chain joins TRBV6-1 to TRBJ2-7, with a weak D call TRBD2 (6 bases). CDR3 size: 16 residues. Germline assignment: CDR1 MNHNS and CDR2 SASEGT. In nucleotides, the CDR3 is TGTGCCAGCAGGGAAGCCGAATGGGGGGAACTTTACGAGCAGTACTTC. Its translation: CASREAEWGELYEQYF.

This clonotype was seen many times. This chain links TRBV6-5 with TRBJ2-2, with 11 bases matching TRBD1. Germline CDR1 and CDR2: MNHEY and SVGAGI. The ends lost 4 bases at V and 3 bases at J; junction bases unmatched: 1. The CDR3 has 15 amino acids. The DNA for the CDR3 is TGTGCCAGCAGTTGGGACAGGGGGGACACCGGGGAGCTGTTTTTT. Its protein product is CASSWDRGDTGELFF.

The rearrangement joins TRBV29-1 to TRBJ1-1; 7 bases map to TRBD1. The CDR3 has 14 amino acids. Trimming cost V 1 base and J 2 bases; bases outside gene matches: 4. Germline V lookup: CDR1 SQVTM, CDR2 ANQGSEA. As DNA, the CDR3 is TGCAGCGTTGAAGTTGGGACAGTCAACACTGAAGCTTTCTTT. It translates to CSVEVGTVNTEAFF.

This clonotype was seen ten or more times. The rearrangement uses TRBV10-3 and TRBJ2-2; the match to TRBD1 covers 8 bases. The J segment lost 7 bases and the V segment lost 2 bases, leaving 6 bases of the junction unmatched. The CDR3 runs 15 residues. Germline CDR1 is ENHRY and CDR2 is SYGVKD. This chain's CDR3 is CAISEPNRGNGELFF. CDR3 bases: TGTGCCATCAGTGAGCCAAACAGGGGGAACGGGGAGCTGTTTTTT.

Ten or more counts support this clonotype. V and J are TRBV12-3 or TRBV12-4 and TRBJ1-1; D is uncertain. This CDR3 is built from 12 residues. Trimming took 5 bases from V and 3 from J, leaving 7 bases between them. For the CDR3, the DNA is TGTGCCAGCAGTCCGGGCTACACTGAAGCTTTCTTT. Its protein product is CASSPGYTEAFF.

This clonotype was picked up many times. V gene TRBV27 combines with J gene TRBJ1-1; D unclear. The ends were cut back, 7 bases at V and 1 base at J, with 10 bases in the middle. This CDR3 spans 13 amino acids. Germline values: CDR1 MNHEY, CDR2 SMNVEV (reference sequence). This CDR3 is CASKSGGNTEAFF. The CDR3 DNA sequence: TGTGCCAGCAAATCAGGCGGGAACACTGAAGCTTTCTTT.

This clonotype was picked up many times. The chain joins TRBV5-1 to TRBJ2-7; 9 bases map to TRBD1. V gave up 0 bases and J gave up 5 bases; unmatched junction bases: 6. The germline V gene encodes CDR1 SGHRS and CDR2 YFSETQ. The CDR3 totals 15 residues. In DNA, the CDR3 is TGCGCCAGCAGCTTGGACGGACAGGGGAGCGACGAGCAGTACTTC. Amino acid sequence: CASSLDGQGSDEQYF.

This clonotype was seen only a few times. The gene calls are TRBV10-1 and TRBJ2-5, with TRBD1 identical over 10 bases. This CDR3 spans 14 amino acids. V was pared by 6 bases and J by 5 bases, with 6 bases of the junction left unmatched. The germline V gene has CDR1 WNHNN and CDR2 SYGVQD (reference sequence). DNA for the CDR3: TGCGCCAGCAGCCGGGACAGGGGTACTGAGACCCAGTACTTC. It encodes CASSRDRGTETQYF.

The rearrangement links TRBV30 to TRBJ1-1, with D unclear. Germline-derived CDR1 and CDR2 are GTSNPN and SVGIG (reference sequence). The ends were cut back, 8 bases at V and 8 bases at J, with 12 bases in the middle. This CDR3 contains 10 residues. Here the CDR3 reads CANGLGEAFF. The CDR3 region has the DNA TGTGCCAACGGACTTGGCGAAGCTTTCTTT.